In its sample, the clone carrying this TCR beta chain was seen once. Its antigen is still unknown. Germline V gene lookup returns CDR1 SGHRS and CDR2 YFSETQ. V trimming: 1 base; J trimming: 0 bases; junction bases outside the gene matches: 5. The CDR3 sequence is 16 residues long. This sample is part of a study of cytomegalovirus exposure and HLA in healthy donors. It was with 60 Vbeta and 13 Jbeta primers that the PCR ran. Method: immunoSEQ multiplex PCR; TCRdb's copy keeps in-frame clones and lacks some. The sample records fewer than 95,000 clones, over 55% being singletons. Study-level points and caveats: TCR beta V- and J-gene trimming was later associated with a missense DCLRE1C variant. Among the CMV-associated chains, three were confirmed in vitro as specific for CMV antigens.

The sequence was obtained from a woman aged 25 to 39 in good health and CMV-seronegative. V usage is TRBV5-1 and J usage is TRBJ2-3; 7 bases map to TRBD2. The sample taken for sequencing was PBMCs. CDR3 loop: CASSLNAGASTDTQYF. CDR3 nucleotide sequence: TGCGCCAGCAGCTTGAATGCGGGAGCTAGCACAGATACGCAGTATTTT.